These T cell receptor beta chains were read from a single sample in a study of T-cell reconstitution after alpha-beta-depleted transplantation in children. A single record per CDR3 protein comes from TCRdb applying MiXCR to the PCR reads. The sample carries approximately 300,000 distinct CDR3 sequences, around 10% recorded once. The sample consisted of PBMCs, taken before TCRalphabeta/CD19-depleted stem cell transplant. The receptor set was obtained from a boy younger than two with acute myeloid leukemia, due to receive a stem cell transplant. CDR3s include the opening cysteine and the closing phenylalanine or tryptophan. The order of the fields is clone size, D gene, V gene, J gene, CDR3 DNA, CDR3 protein. A D gene is named only where the DNA matches it firmly. A clone size is listed for some rows: how often the clone was seen (once, few, many), or a class if it is expanded.

clone size: many; D gene: TRBD2; V gene: TRBV12-3/TRBV12-4; J gene: TRBJ2-2; CDR3 DNA: TGTGCCAGCAGTTTTCCTCCGACTAGCCTCAACACCGGGGAGCTGTTTTTT; CDR3 protein: CASSFPPTSLNTGELFF
clone size: many; D gene: .; V gene: TRBV28; J gene: TRBJ2-3; CDR3 DNA: TGTGCCAGCAGTTCCGGGACTTCATGGTATTTT; CDR3 protein: CASSSGTSWYF
clone size: .; D gene: .; V gene: TRBV28; J gene: TRBJ2-7; CDR3 DNA: TGTGCCAGCAGTTTCCCGACAGTCTCCTACGAGCAGTACTTC; CDR3 protein: CASSFPTVSYEQYF
clone size: many; D gene: .; V gene: TRBV3-1; J gene: TRBJ2-7; CDR3 DNA: TGTGCCAGCAGACAACGTATCGGCGAGCAGTACTTC; CDR3 protein: CASRQRIGEQYF
clone size: many; D gene: .; V gene: TRBV12-3/TRBV12-4; J gene: TRBJ1-5; CDR3 DNA: TGTGCCAGCAGTTTACTTAGCAATCAGCCCCAGCATTTT; CDR3 protein: CASSLLSNQPQHF
clone size: many; D gene: TRBD2; V gene: TRBV28; J gene: TRBJ2-1; CDR3 DNA: TGTGCCAGCAGTTTATACAGCGGGACTAGCGGGGCGCAGTTCTTC; CDR3 protein: CASSLYSGTSGAQFF
clone size: .; D gene: TRBD2; V gene: TRBV7-8; J gene: TRBJ2-7; CDR3 DNA: TGTGCCAGCAGCCAGCTAGCGGTCTCCTACGAGCAGTACTTC; CDR3 protein: CASSQLAVSYEQYF
clone size: many; D gene: .; V gene: TRBV5-5; J gene: TRBJ1-1; CDR3 DNA: TGTGCCAGCATACAGGATCCCATGAACACTGAAGCTTTCTTT; CDR3 protein: CASIQDPMNTEAFF
clone size: many; D gene: TRBD2; V gene: TRBV12-3/TRBV12-4; J gene: TRBJ2-1; CDR3 DNA: TGTGCCAGCTGTAGCGGGAGATACAATGAGCAGTTCTTC; CDR3 protein: CASCSGRYNEQFF
clone size: many; D gene: TRBD2; V gene: TRBV11-2; J gene: TRBJ2-5; CDR3 DNA: TGTGCCAGCAGCGGAGGGACTAGCGATCAAGAGACCCAGTACTTC; CDR3 protein: CASSGGTSDQETQYF
clone size: many; D gene: TRBD2; V gene: TRBV10-3; J gene: TRBJ2-5; CDR3 DNA: TGTGCCATCAGACTGGGACTAGCGGACCAAGAGACCCAGTACTTC; CDR3 protein: CAIRLGLADQETQYF
clone size: many; D gene: .; V gene: TRBV18; J gene: TRBJ2-7; CDR3 DNA: TGTGCCAGCTCACCACCGCGGACAGCTCGGAGAGAGCAGTACTTC; CDR3 protein: CASSPPRTARREQYF
clone size: few; D gene: TRBD1; V gene: TRBV6-1; J gene: TRBJ2-7; CDR3 DNA: TGTGCCACCAAAATCAGGGACAGGGGCATCAACGAGCAGTACTTC; CDR3 protein: CATKIRDRGINEQYF
clone size: few; D gene: .; V gene: TRBV27; J gene: TRBJ2-7; CDR3 DNA: TGTGCCAGCAGTTTGGGACAACCACTCGAGCAGTACTTC; CDR3 protein: CASSLGQPLEQYF
clone size: many; D gene: TRBD1; V gene: TRBV5-1; J gene: TRBJ2-7; CDR3 DNA: TGCGCCAGCAGCTTCAGTCACGGGACAGGGGAAACGTACGAGCAGTACTTC; CDR3 protein: CASSFSHGTGETYEQYF
clone size: .; D gene: TRBD1; V gene: TRBV2; J gene: TRBJ2-7; CDR3 DNA: TGTGCCAGCAGTGAAACAGTATTTATCTCGACAGGGAGTTCCTACGAGCAGTACTTC; CDR3 protein: CASSETVFISTGSSYEQYF
clone size: many; D gene: .; V gene: TRBV20-1; J gene: TRBJ1-5; CDR3 DNA: TGCAGTGCTAGAGTAACCCAGCCTCTCAATCAGCCCCAGCATTTT; CDR3 protein: CSARVTQPLNQPQHF
clone size: many; D gene: .; V gene: TRBV6-2/TRBV6-3; J gene: TRBJ2-7; CDR3 DNA: TGTGCCAGCAATTCTGAGGTGACCTACGAGCAGTACTTC; CDR3 protein: CASNSEVTYEQYF
clone size: many; D gene: TRBD1; V gene: TRBV6-5; J gene: TRBJ2-7; CDR3 DNA: TGTGCCAGCAGTTCGCCTGACAGGGACTACGAGCAGTACTTC; CDR3 protein: CASSSPDRDYEQYF
clone size: .; D gene: .; V gene: TRBV19; J gene: TRBJ2-1; CDR3 DNA: TGTGCCAGTAGTATAGACGGGGAGACCCGAGGGCAGTTCTTC; CDR3 protein: CASSIDGETRGQFF
clone size: many; D gene: TRBD1; V gene: TRBV28; J gene: TRBJ2-7; CDR3 DNA: TGTGCCTCGTCAAGGGGGCGGAACTACGAGCAGTACTTC; CDR3 protein: CASSRGRNYEQYF
clone size: many; D gene: TRBD2; V gene: TRBV5-4; J gene: TRBJ2-3; CDR3 DNA: TGTGCCAGCAGCTTCGGGAGGGCCCGACCAGATACGCAGTATTTT; CDR3 protein: CASSFGRARPDTQYF
clone size: .; D gene: .; V gene: TRBV2; J gene: TRBJ1-1; CDR3 DNA: TGTGCCAGCAAGGCAGGGGAGAACACTGAAGCTTTCTTT; CDR3 protein: CASKAGENTEAFF
clone size: few; D gene: .; V gene: TRBV10-3; J gene: TRBJ1-2; CDR3 DNA: TGTGCCATCAGTGAGTCCAGGGATTCGGAGTATGACTACACCTTC; CDR3 protein: CAISESRDSEYDYTF
clone size: many; D gene: TRBD2; V gene: TRBV4-3; J gene: TRBJ2-1; CDR3 DNA: TGCGCCAGCAGCCACCCGACGGGACTAGCGGGAAGGGGCAACAATGAGCAGTTCTTC; CDR3 protein: CASSHPTGLAGRGNNEQFF
clone size: many; D gene: .; V gene: TRBV6-2/TRBV6-3; J gene: TRBJ2-6; CDR3 DNA: TGTGCCAGCAGTTGGTTGGAGGACTCTGGGGCCAACGTCCTGACTTTC; CDR3 protein: CASSWLEDSGANVLTF
clone size: many; D gene: .; V gene: TRBV4-2; J gene: TRBJ2-2; CDR3 DNA: TGTGCCAGCAGCCAAGATGAAGCGCCGACGAACACCGGGGAGCTGTTTTTT; CDR3 protein: CASSQDEAPTNTGELFF
clone size: many; D gene: .; V gene: TRBV14; J gene: TRBJ2-6; CDR3 DNA: TGTGCCAGCAGCCCACTTTCAGGGTTTGGGGCCAACGTCCTGACTTTC; CDR3 protein: CASSPLSGFGANVLTF
clone size: few; D gene: TRBD2; V gene: TRBV27; J gene: TRBJ2-1; CDR3 DNA: TGTGCCAGCAGTTCCCCCGGCGGGAGGGCCGCTAACAATGAGCAGTTCTTC; CDR3 protein: CASSSPGGRAANNEQFF
clone size: .; D gene: .; V gene: TRBV4-3; J gene: TRBJ2-2; CDR3 DNA: TGCGCCAGCAGCCCCCTTCGGGGTTACGGGGAGCTGTTTTTT; CDR3 protein: CASSPLRGYGELFF
clone size: many; D gene: .; V gene: TRBV14; J gene: TRBJ2-5; CDR3 DNA: TGTGCCAGCAGCCAACTCCGGCTGCGGGAGACCCAGTACTTC; CDR3 protein: CASSQLRLRETQYF
clone size: many; D gene: .; V gene: TRBV5-1; J gene: TRBJ2-7; CDR3 DNA: TGCGCCAGCAGCTTGTCCTCCGGGCTTAAGGACGAGCAGTACTTC; CDR3 protein: CASSLSSGLKDEQYF
clone size: many; D gene: TRBD2; V gene: TRBV28; J gene: TRBJ2-2; CDR3 DNA: TGTGCCAGCATCTACAGCGGGGACAACACCGGGGAGCTGTTTTTT; CDR3 protein: CASIYSGDNTGELFF
clone size: many; D gene: TRBD1; V gene: TRBV28; J gene: TRBJ2-4; CDR3 DNA: TGTGCCAGCAGTCTCGGGACAGGGTGGGCCAAAAACATTCAGTACTTC; CDR3 protein: CASSLGTGWAKNIQYF
clone size: many; D gene: TRBD2; V gene: TRBV28; J gene: TRBJ2-2; CDR3 DNA: TGTGCCAGCAGGACTAGCGGGAGCGGCACCGGGGAGCTGTTTTTT; CDR3 protein: CASRTSGSGTGELFF
clone size: many; D gene: .; V gene: TRBV20-1; J gene: TRBJ2-7; CDR3 DNA: TGCAGTGCTAGAAGCGCCTACGAGCAGTACTTC; CDR3 protein: CSARSAYEQYF
clone size: few; D gene: .; V gene: TRBV2; J gene: TRBJ2-4; CDR3 DNA: TGTGCCAGCAGTGAGCCCGTCCAGCGGGTAGCCAAAAACATTCAGTACTTC; CDR3 protein: CASSEPVQRVAKNIQYF
clone size: .; D gene: TRBD1; V gene: TRBV7-9; J gene: TRBJ1-1; CDR3 DNA: TGTGCCAGCGTCCAGGGGGCCAGCACTGAAGCTTTCTTT; CDR3 protein: CASVQGASTEAFF
clone size: many; D gene: .; V gene: TRBV28; J gene: TRBJ2-2; CDR3 DNA: TGTGCCAGCAGTTCCCCTCGGACAGGAGGGTTCACCGGGGAGCTGTTTTTT; CDR3 protein: CASSSPRTGGFTGELFF
clone size: many; D gene: TRBD1; V gene: TRBV28; J gene: TRBJ2-3; CDR3 DNA: TGTGCCAGCAGTTTGGACAGGGGATCAGATACGCAGTATTTT; CDR3 protein: CASSLDRGSDTQYF
clone size: many; D gene: TRBD2; V gene: TRBV4-3; J gene: TRBJ2-5; CDR3 DNA: TGCGCCAGCAGCCAAGACCTGGGACTAGCGGATCAAGAGACCCAGTACTTC; CDR3 protein: CASSQDLGLADQETQYF